The clone carrying this T cell receptor (beta chain) was counted only a few times. Its antigen is still unknown. Donors ranged from roughly 6 to 90 years old and were healthy Caucasians in Russia. Extraction yielded at least 6 micrograms of total RNA per sample. This entry comes from a study of blood T cells in healthy people across ages. Study results and limitations: A conclusive naive versus antigen-experienced comparison was prevented by the unsorted PBMCs.

This CDR3 comprises 17 residues. CDR1 is SEHNR and CDR2 is FQNEAQ in the germline V gene (reference sequence). V lost 5 bases and J lost 8; bases outside the gene matches: 9. The use of a sample-barcoded 5' primer and a J-beta primer mix characterized a second PCR of about 7 to 12 cycles. TCRdb called the 5' RACE reads again in MiXCR, with one record for every CDR3 protein. The repertoire includes roughly 730,000 distinct CDR3 sequences, 56% of them detected once, and more than 25% sits in the top ten. The chain uses TRBV7-9 and TRBJ2-1; 16 positions agree with TRBD2. Sequenced input: blood. This sequence was found in a middle-aged man in good health. The CDR3 is CASSILTGTSGRDEQFF. The CDR3 DNA sequence: TGTGCCAGCAGCATACTAACCGGGACTAGCGGGAGGGATGAGCAGTTCTTC.